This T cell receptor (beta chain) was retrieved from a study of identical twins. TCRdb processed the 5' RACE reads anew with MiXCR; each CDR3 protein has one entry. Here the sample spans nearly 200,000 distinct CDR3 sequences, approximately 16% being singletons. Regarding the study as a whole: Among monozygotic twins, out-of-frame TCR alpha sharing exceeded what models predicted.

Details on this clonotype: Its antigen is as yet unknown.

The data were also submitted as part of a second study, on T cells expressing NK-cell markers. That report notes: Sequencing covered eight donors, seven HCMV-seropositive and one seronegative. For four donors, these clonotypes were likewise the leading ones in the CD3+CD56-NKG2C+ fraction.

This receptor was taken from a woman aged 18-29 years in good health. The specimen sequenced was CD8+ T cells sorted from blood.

The CDR3 nucleotides read TGTGCCAGCAGTGCGACGGTCCTTTACAATGAGCAGTTCTTC. This encodes CASSATVLYNEQFF. The genes are TRBV2 and TRBJ2-1; D is undetermined. The CDR3 sequence is 14 residues long. CDR1 is SNHLY, CDR2 FYNNEI, per germline. Deletions cut 4 bases from V and 4 bases from J, with 11 bases between.